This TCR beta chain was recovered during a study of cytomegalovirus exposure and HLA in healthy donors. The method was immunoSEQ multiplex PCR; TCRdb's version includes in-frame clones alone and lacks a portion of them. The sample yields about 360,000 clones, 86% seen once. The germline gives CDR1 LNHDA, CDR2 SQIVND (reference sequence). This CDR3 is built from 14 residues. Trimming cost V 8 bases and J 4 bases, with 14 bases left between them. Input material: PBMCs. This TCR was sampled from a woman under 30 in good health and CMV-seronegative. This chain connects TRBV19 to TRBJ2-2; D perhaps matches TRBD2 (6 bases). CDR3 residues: CASVSRRGTGELFF. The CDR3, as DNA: TGTGCCAGTGTGAGTCGGCGGGGCACCGGGGAGCTGTTTTTT. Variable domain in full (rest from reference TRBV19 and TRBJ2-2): DGGITQSPKYLFRKEGQNVTLSCEQNLNHDAMYWYRQDPGQGLRLIYYSQIVNDFQKGDIAEGYSVSREKKESFPLTVTSAQKNPTAFYLCASVSRRGTGELFFGEGSRLTVL.